This entry concerns a single T cell receptor beta chain. What it binds is not known. Profiled with immunoSEQ multiplex PCR; TCRdb holds only in-frame clones, not every one. Of more than 55,000 clones in the sample, about 90% were seen once. This record comes from a study of OX40 agonist ivuxolimab in advanced cancers. Whole-study context: Partial responses were achieved by three patients, of whom one had hepatocellular carcinoma and two had cutaneous melanoma. Regarding the study as a whole: At 0.1-3.0 mg/kg, partial responders had clonal expansion among the lowest observed. Clonal expansion was seen in CD4+ and CD8+ blood T cells by week 6 at 0.1 to 3.0 mg/kg. Fewer expanded clones were found on average in CD4+ than in CD8+ T cells.

Trimming stripped 11 bases from V and 0 bases from J, with 17 bases between. Per germline, CDR1 SGHVS and CDR2 FNYEAQ. CDR3 size: 15 residues. This receptor was identified in an adult with an advanced solid tumor such as melanoma, head and neck, liver or kidney cancer. J is TRBJ2-4 and V is TRBV7-6, with D uncertain. The material was CD4+ or CD8+ T cells sorted from blood, obtained in a trial of the OX40 agonist ivuxolimab. The CDR3 is CAEPPRSLAKNIQYF. In nucleotides, the CDR3 is TGTGCCGAACCACCCCGTTCTCTAGCCAAAAACATTCAGTACTTC.